The 31 T cell receptor beta chains reported below all come from one sample, sequenced in a study of cytomegalovirus exposure and HLA in healthy donors. The PCR had 60 Vbeta and 13 Jbeta primers. Sequencing was performed with immunoSEQ multiplex PCR; in TCRdb, only in-frame clones are kept and a portion is missing. In the table there are approximately 160,000 clones, over 65% of which are singletons. The sample comprised PBMCs. The receptor set was obtained from a female donor in good health and CMV-seronegative.

The rearrangement uses TRBV4-1 and TRBJ2-6; D not resolved. Germline V CDR1 and CDR2: MGHRA, YSYEKL. The CDR3 length is 15 residues. The V end lost 0 bases, the J end lost 4 bases, and 7 bases lay between the germline ends. The DNA of the CDR3 is TGCGCCAGCAGCCAAGATGAAGCCGGGGCCAACGTCCTGACTTTC. This codes for CASSQDEAGANVLTF.

The CDR3 sequence is CASSTGGRETQYF. CDR3 DNA sequence: TGTGCCAGCAGTACCGGGGGGCGGGAGACCCAGTACTTC. The chain joins TRBV6-5 to TRBJ2-5; a weak D match, TRBD2 (7 bases). Germline CDR1 reads MNHEY; CDR2 reads SVGAGI. The germline V and J ends were trimmed by 5 bases and 5 bases, with 12 bases remaining between them. The CDR3 runs to 13 residues.

The gene calls are TRBV6-5 and TRBJ1-2, with D perhaps matching TRBD1 (6 bases). The CDR3 spans 14 residues. CDR1 and CDR2 (germline): MNHEY, SVGAGI. The ends were cut back, 7 bases at V and 6 bases at J, with 18 bases in the middle. The CDR3 spells CASTRDISYNGYTF. The CDR3, as DNA: TGTGCCAGCACTCGGGACATATCATATAATGGCTACACCTTC.

V gene TRBV7-9 combines with J gene TRBJ2-7, with D maybe TRBD2 (6 bases). Trimming took 3 bases from V and 2 from J, leaving 23 bases between them. Germline lookup yields CDR1 SEHNR and CDR2 FQNEAQ (reference sequence). This CDR3 contains 18 residues. This CDR3 is CASSFPFQEGDSTYEQYF. CDR3 coding DNA: TGTGCCAGCAGCTTTCCGTTTCAGGAGGGAGATTCAACCTACGAGCAGTACTTC.

The chain couples TRBV15 to TRBJ2-5, with D uncertain. Trimming removed 6 bases from V and 0 bases from J, with 8 bases in between. This CDR3 has 13 amino acids. Germline loops: CDR1 LNHNV, CDR2 YYDKDF (reference sequence). Here the CDR3 DNA reads TGTGCCACCAGACAGAAGAACCAAGAGACCCAGTACTTC. It translates to CATRQKNQETQYF. The whole variable domain, filled in from reference TRBV15 and TRBJ2-5, reads DAMVIQNPRYQVTQFGKPVTLSCSQTLNHNVMYWYQQKSSQAPKLLFHYYDKDFNNEADTPDNFQSRRPNTSFCFLDIRSPGLGDTAMYLCATRQKNQETQYFGPGTRLLVL.

The chain couples TRBV28 to TRBJ2-1, with 8 bases lining up with TRBD2. The V gene's germline CDR1 is MDHEN and CDR2 SYDVKM. Losses at the gene ends were 6 bases for V and 6 bases for J; bases not matched to a gene: 13. The CDR3 sequence is 16 residues long. CDR3 nucleotides: TGTGCCAGCAGCCACCGACCGGGACTAGGCCCCAATGAGCAGTTCTTC. Protein product: CASSHRPGLGPNEQFF.

V gene TRBV4-3 combines with J gene TRBJ2-6; TRBD1 matches 7 bases. Germline V gene sequence: CDR1 LGHNA, CDR2 YSLEER. The CDR3 length is 16 residues. After removal of 4 bases from V and 2 bases from J, the junction contained 5 bases not matched to a gene. CDR3 protein: CASSPEGAAGANVLTF. In DNA, the CDR3 is TGCGCCAGCAGCCCCGAGGGGGCGGCTGGGGCCAACGTCCTGACTTTC.

DNA for the CDR3: TGTGCCAGCAGTCAGACCGGGACAGTTAACTATGGCTACACCTTC. It encodes CASSQTGTVNYGYTF. This rearrangement joins TRBV4-2 to TRBJ1-2, with 7 bases lining up with TRBD1. The germline gives CDR1 LGHNA, CDR2 YNFKEQ. This CDR3 region has 15 residues. J gave up 1 base and V 6 bases, and 8 bases lay outside the gene matches.

The chain links TRBV19 to TRBJ2-3; D is ambiguous. The CDR3 totals 12 residues. CDR1 LNHDA and CDR2 SQIVND come from the germline V gene (reference sequence). The V gene lost 2 bases and the J gene lost 4 bases, with 4 bases spanning the gap. The CDR3: CASSITADTQYF. Here the CDR3 DNA reads TGTGCCAGTAGTATAACTGCAGATACGCAGTATTTT.

The chain couples TRBV28 to TRBJ1-3, with 9 bases matching TRBD1. CDR3 length: 15 amino acids. V trimming: 5 bases; J trimming: 1 base; junction bases outside the gene matches: 3. Germline values: CDR1 MDHEN, CDR2 SYDVKM. The CDR3 reads CASSPDRGSGNTIYF. For the CDR3, the DNA is TGTGCCAGCAGTCCTGACAGGGGGTCTGGAAACACCATATATTTT.

This chain connects TRBV5-6 to TRBJ2-1; 7 nucleotides align to TRBD2. This CDR3 contains 15 residues. With 4 bases clipped from V and 9 bases from J, the junction kept 13 bases outside the gene matches. CDR1 is SGHDT and CDR2 is YYEEEE in the germline V gene. The CDR3 sequence: CASSAWGRLAGEQFF. CDR3 DNA: TGTGCCAGCAGCGCCTGGGGTCGACTAGCAGGTGAGCAGTTCTTC. The full variable domain, its missing parts supplied by reference TRBV5-6 and TRBJ2-1, is DAGVTQSPTHLIKTRGQQVTLRCSPKSGHDTVSWYQQALGQGPQFIFQYYEEEERQRGNFPDRFSGHQFPNYSSELNVNALLLGDSALYLCASSAWGRLAGEQFFGPGTRLTVL.

The V gene is TRBV5-1, the J gene TRBJ1-2; TRBD1 aligns across 8 bases. The CDR3 spans 14 residues. Germline values: CDR1 SGHRS, CDR2 YFSETQ. Unmatched junction bases numbered 2, after V lost 2 bases and J lost 2 bases. Here the CDR3 reads CASSFGQGNYGYTF. As DNA, the CDR3 is TGCGCCAGCAGCTTTGGACAGGGCAACTATGGCTACACCTTC.

The J gene is TRBJ2-7, the V gene TRBV18; maybe TRBD1 (5 bases). The CDR3 has 14 residues. With 2 bases removed from V and 5 bases from J, the gap between germline ends came to 13 bases. The germline V gene encodes CDR1 KGHSH and CDR2 LQKENI. Here the CDR3 reads CASSPSAGLDEQYF. CDR3 bases: TGTGCCAGCTCACCATCAGCAGGGCTCGACGAGCAGTACTTC.

The rearrangement links TRBV19 to TRBJ2-7, with D possibly TRBD2 on 6 matching bases. CDR1 is LNHDA and CDR2 is SQIVND in the germline V gene (reference sequence). The CDR3 is 14 amino acids. V was shortened by 2 bases and J by 0 bases, with 8 bases between the two germline ends. CDR3 sequence (DNA): TGTGCCAGTAGTATAATCGGGAGCTCCTACGAGCAGTACTTC. This translates into CASSIIGSSYEQYF.

The CDR3 region is CASSLMAAGDQPQHF. Here the CDR3 DNA reads TGTGCCAGCAGCTTAATGGCAGCAGGTGATCAGCCCCAGCATTTT. The genes are TRBV7-2 and TRBJ1-5; the D is unclear. The CDR3 is 15 amino acids. V shed 2 bases and J shed 5 bases, with 13 bases lying between them. Germline V CDR1 and CDR2: SGHTA, FQGNSA.

V gene TRBV5-6 combines with J gene TRBJ2-3; weak D call: TRBD1 (6 bases). V was trimmed by 1 base and J by 6 bases, leaving 18 bases between them. The CDR3 length is 16 residues. The germline V gene encodes CDR1 SGHDT and CDR2 YYEEEE. The CDR3 DNA follows: TGTGCCAGCAGCTTGCCGGGACACCTCAAAGGGGATACGCAGTATTTT. Protein product: CASSLPGHLKGDTQYF.

The chain employs TRBV7-2 and TRBJ2-2, with 10 bases that match TRBD2. The CDR3 is 15 residues long. Unmatched junction bases numbered 6, after V lost 5 bases and J lost 6 bases. Germline-derived CDR1 and CDR2 are SGHTA and FQGNSA. The CDR3 coding sequence is TGTGCCAGCAGCCCTAGCGGGGGAGTGGCCGGGGAGCTGTTTTTT. The encoded protein is CASSPSGGVAGELFF.

The CDR3, as DNA: TGTGCCAGCAGGCCCTACAGAGAATCTAATGAAAAACTGTTTTTT. This codes for CASRPYRESNEKLFF. The chain recombines TRBV2 with TRBJ1-4; D is ambiguous. CDR1 is SNHLY, CDR2 FYNNEI, per germline. The CDR3 totals 15 residues. V gave up 6 bases and J gave up 3 bases, with 14 bases separating them.

This chain connects TRBV19 to TRBJ1-1; 9 bases match TRBD1. CDR3 length equals 14 residues. Germline CDR1 LNHDA, CDR2 SQIVND (reference sequence). The junction had 3 bases not matched to a gene; V was cut back by 7 bases and J by 0 bases. The CDR3 DNA is TGTGCCAGTATCGGACAGGGGTTGAACACTGAAGCTTTCTTT. It yields the protein CASIGQGLNTEAFF.

The chain links TRBV5-6 to TRBJ2-5; 15 nucleotides align to TRBD2. The germline gives CDR1 SGHDT, CDR2 YYEEEE. The CDR3 consists of 16 residues. V shed 3 bases and J 4 bases; nucleotides not matched to a gene: 4. The CDR3 DNA reads as TGTGCCAGCAGCTCTGGACTAGCGGGAGGGCCAGAGACCCAGTACTTC. Protein sequence: CASSSGLAGGPETQYF.

The CDR3 sequence: CASSQDSGSSYNEQFF. The CDR3, as DNA: TGTGCCAGCAGCCAAGATAGCGGGAGCTCCTACAATGAGCAGTTCTTC. The chain combines TRBV4-2 with TRBJ2-1; 9 nucleotides match TRBD2. Germline V gene lookup returns CDR1 LGHNA and CDR2 YNFKEQ. The V and J ends lost 0 bases and 0 bases, in that order; junction bases with no gene match: 0. This CDR3 spans 16 amino acids.

The rearrangement uses TRBV6-4 and TRBJ2-5, with a possible D match to TRBD1 (6 bases). The J call may not be correct, given that the DNA end is closer to TRBJ2-7. The CDR3 spans 12 residues. Germline V gene sequence: CDR1 MRHNA, CDR2 SNTAGT. Here the CDR3 reads CASRQDNYEQYF. In DNA form, the CDR3 reads TGTGCCAGCCGACAGGATAACTACGAGCAGTACTTC.

By share, this clone ranks as medium-sized. This chain links TRBV5-6 with TRBJ2-7; D is ambiguous. The CDR3 is 14 amino acids. Trimming shortened V by 0 bases and J by 3 bases, and 10 bases separated the two germline ends. From germline, CDR1 is SGHDT and CDR2 YYEEEE. The CDR3 is CASSLAPNIYEQYF. In nucleotides, the CDR3 is TGTGCCAGCAGCTTGGCCCCAAACATCTACGAGCAGTACTTC.

The chain links TRBV30 to TRBJ2-2; 9 bases line up with TRBD2. Germline CDR1 is GTSNPN and CDR2 is SVGIG (reference sequence). The length of the CDR3 is 15 residues. Trimming took 4 bases from V and 8 from J; bases not matched to a gene: 11. CDR3 residues: CAWTFGSSGSGELFF. In DNA form, the CDR3 reads TGTGCCTGGACTTTTGGGAGTAGCGGGAGTGGGGAGCTGTTTTTT.

This clone has a handful of counts. This chain connects TRBV12-5 to TRBJ1-2; D is undetermined. Germline V gene sequence: CDR1 LGHNT, CDR2 FRNRAP. Trimming shortened V by 0 bases and J by 8 bases, and 13 bases separated the two germline ends. This CDR3 contains 14 residues. CDR3 nucleotide sequence: TGTGCTAGTGGTTTGGTACCCCAGTCACCCGGCTACACCTTC. It codes for CASGLVPQSPGYTF. Using reference TRBV12-5 and TRBJ1-2 for the parts outside the CDR3, the full variable domain is DARVTQTPRHKVTEMGQEVTMRCQPILGHNTVFWYRQTMMQGLELLAYFRNRAPLDDSGMPKDRFSAEMPDATLATLKIQPSEPRDSAVYFCASGLVPQSPGYTFGSGTRLTVV.

The J gene is TRBJ1-1, the V gene TRBV21-1; whether TRBD1, the table's D call, matches the DNA was not checked. TRBV21-1 is given as a pseudogene. This CDR3 has 19 residues. As DNA, the CDR3 is TGTGCCAGCAAACTGGGACTCTGGCAGGGGGTCTCTTTGAACACTGAAGCTTTCTTT. Its protein is CASKLGLWQGVSLNTEAFF.

CDR3 sequence reads: CASNLPGQGDYGYTF. CDR3 DNA: TGTGCCAGTAATTTACCGGGACAGGGTGACTATGGCTACACCTTC. The chain carries TRBV19 and TRBJ1-2; 9 bases fit TRBD1. CDR3 length: 15 residues. After removal of 7 bases from V and 3 bases from J, the junction contained 9 bases not matched to a gene. The germline gives CDR1 LNHDA, CDR2 SQIVND (reference sequence).

The genes are TRBV5-1 and TRBJ1-2, with TRBD1 matching 12 bases. The CDR3 spans 14 residues. Germline CDR1 reads SGHRS; CDR2 reads YFSETQ. With V trimmed by 5 bases and J by 6 bases, 5 bases remained unmatched. This CDR3 is CASSTGTGGHGYTF. The CDR3 DNA reads TGCGCCAGCAGTACCGGGACAGGGGGCCATGGCTACACCTTC. Using reference TRBV5-1 and TRBJ1-2 for the parts outside the CDR3, the full variable domain is KAGVTQTPRYLIKTRGQQVTLSCSPISGHRSVSWYQQTPGQGLQFLFEYFSETQRNKGNFPGRFSGRQFSNSRSEMNVSTLELGDSALYLCASSTGTGGHGYTFGSGTRLTVV.

The chain employs TRBV2 and TRBJ1-5, with D tentatively TRBD1 (5 bases). The CDR3 runs 14 residues. Germline loops: CDR1 SNHLY, CDR2 FYNNEI. V lost 5 bases to trimming and J lost 3 bases, with 11 bases between them. The CDR3 is CASSSDRDNQPQHF. DNA of the CDR3: TGTGCCAGCAGTTCTGACAGAGACAATCAGCCCCAGCATTTT.

The chain uses TRBV4-3 and TRBJ1-1; D ambiguous. Germline CDR1 LGHNA, CDR2 YSLEER. This CDR3 has 12 residues. Trimming removed 3 bases from V and 0 bases from J, with 2 bases in between. DNA for the CDR3: TGCGCCAGCAGCCACGTGAACACTGAAGCTTTCTTT. As protein: CASSHVNTEAFF.

The chain uses TRBV4-3 and TRBJ2-7; the match to TRBD2 covers 7 bases. Germline V gene lookup returns CDR1 LGHNA and CDR2 YSLEER. The CDR3 consists of 15 residues. V lost 3 bases to trimming and J lost 3 bases; unmatched junction nucleotides: 8. The CDR3 region has the DNA TGCGCCAGCAGCCAGATCGGGGCTAGCGGCTACGAGCAGTACTTC. Its translation is CASSQIGASGYEQYF.